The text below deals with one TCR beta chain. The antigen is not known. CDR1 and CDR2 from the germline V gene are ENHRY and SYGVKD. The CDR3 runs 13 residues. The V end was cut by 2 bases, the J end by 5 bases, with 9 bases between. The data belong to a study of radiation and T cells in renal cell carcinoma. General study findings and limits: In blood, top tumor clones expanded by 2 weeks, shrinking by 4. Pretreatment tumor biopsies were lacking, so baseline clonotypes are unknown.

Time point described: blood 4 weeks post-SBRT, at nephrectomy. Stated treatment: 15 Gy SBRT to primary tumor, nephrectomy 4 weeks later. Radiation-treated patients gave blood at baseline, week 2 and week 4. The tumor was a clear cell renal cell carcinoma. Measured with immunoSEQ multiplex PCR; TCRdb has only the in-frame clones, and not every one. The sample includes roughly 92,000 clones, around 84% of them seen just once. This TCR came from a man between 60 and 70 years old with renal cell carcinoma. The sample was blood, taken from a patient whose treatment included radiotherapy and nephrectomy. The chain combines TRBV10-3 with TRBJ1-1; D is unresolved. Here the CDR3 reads CAISEVTLTEAFF. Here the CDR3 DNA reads TGTGCCATCAGTGAGGTGACGCTGACTGAAGCTTTCTTT.